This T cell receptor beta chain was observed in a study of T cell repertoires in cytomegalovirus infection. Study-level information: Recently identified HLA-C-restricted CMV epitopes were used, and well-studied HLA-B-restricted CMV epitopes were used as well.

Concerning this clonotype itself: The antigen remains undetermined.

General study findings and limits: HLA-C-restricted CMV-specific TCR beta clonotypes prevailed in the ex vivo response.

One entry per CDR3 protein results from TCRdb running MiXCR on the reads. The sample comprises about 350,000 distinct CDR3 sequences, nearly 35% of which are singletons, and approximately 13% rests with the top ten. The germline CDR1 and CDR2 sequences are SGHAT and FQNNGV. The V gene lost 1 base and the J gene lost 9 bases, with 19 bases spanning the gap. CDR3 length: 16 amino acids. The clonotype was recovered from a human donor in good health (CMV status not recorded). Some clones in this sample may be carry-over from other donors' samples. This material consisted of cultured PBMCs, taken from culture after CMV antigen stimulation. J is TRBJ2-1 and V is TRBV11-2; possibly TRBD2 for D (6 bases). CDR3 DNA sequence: TGTGCCAGCAGCTTAGGGAGGGGATCAGTTGGAAGTGAGCAGTTCTTC. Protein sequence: CASSLGRGSVGSEQFF.